Below are 28 T cell receptor beta chains sequenced from a single sample in a study of post-analysis software for immune sequencing data. Whole-study findings and limits: Patients had higher frequencies than controls of a few TRBV segments, including TRBV5-6, TRBV5-1 and TRBV20-1.

No antigen has been identified for these receptors. The TCR beta cDNA libraries carried unique molecular identifiers. Using its own MiXCR run on the PCR reads, TCRdb lists one record per CDR3 protein. The sample lists approximately 180,000 distinct CDR3 sequences; about 32% were seen once. The sample taken for sequencing was blood. Every receptor here comes from a girl aged 10 to 17 with multiple sclerosis.

As concerns this clonotype: This may stem from a read error, because a much larger clone lies one nucleotide away. J is TRBJ2-1 and V is TRBV12-5, with a possible D match to TRBD1 (6 bases). The CDR3 has 17 residues. Germline lookup yields CDR1 LGHNT and CDR2 FRNRAP. The chain's CDR3 is CAGGHLQALTGYNEQFF. The CDR3 DNA reads as TGTGCTGGTGGTCATTTACAAGCGCTCACAGGGTACAATGAGCAGTTCTTC.

This clonotype has a count of ten or more. J is TRBJ2-7 and V is TRBV20-1, with 8 bases lining up with TRBD2. Germline-derived CDR1 and CDR2 are DFQATT and SNEGSKA (reference sequence). The V gene end was trimmed by 1 base and the J gene end by 6 bases; junction bases not matched to a gene: 5. The CDR3 consists of 13 residues. The CDR3 loop is CSARVPGGGEQYF. CDR3 sequence (DNA): TGCAGTGCTAGAGTCCCCGGGGGGGGCGAGCAGTACTTC.

This sequence joins TRBV5-5 and TRBJ2-2; D tentatively fits TRBD1 or TRBD2 (5 bases each). Germline V lookup: CDR1 SGHKS, CDR2 YYEKEE (reference sequence). Trimming pared 2 bases from V and 5 bases from J, leaving 7 bases between. This CDR3 spans 13 amino acids. The CDR3 coding sequence is TGTGCCAGCAGCTTTGGGGGTACCGGGGAGCTGTTTTTT. Protein sequence: CASSFGGTGELFF.

This clonotype has only a few counts. V usage is TRBV6-5 and J usage is TRBJ2-6; 7 positions agree with TRBD1. Per germline, CDR1 MNHEY and CDR2 SVGAGI. This CDR3 has 18 amino acids. The V segment lost 0 bases and the J segment 2 bases; nucleotides outside the gene matches: 7. The CDR3: CASSYSMAGGAGANVLTF. In DNA, the CDR3 is TGTGCCAGCAGTTACTCGATGGCAGGGGGAGCTGGGGCCAACGTCCTGACTTTC.

The rearrangement joins TRBV7-8 to TRBJ2-5; 9 bases fit TRBD2. V shed 1 base and J 3 bases; nucleotides not matched to a gene: 15. The CDR3 has 19 residues. CDR1 is SGHVS and CDR2 is FQNEAQ in the germline V gene. The CDR3 reads CASSLGLVGGSGGKETQYF. The CDR3, as DNA: TGTGCCAGCAGCTTAGGGTTGGTTGGCGGGAGCGGGGGGAAAGAGACCCAGTACTTC.

The chain recombines TRBV4-1 with TRBJ1-5; no clear D gene. The V gene lost 1 base and the J gene lost 1 base, with 11 bases spanning the gap. Germline CDR1 is MGHRA and CDR2 is YSYEKL. The CDR3 is 16 amino acids. CDR3 bases: TGCGCCAGCAGCCAAGTTGTAGGGCGAAGCAATCAGCCCCAGCATTTT. This gives the protein CASSQVVGRSNQPQHF.

This clonotype was counted at least ten times. The chain is built from TRBV12-3 or TRBV12-4 and TRBJ1-5; 9 bases align to TRBD1. Unmatched junction bases numbered 8, after V lost 5 bases and J lost 6 bases. This CDR3 spans 15 amino acids. CDR3 in amino acids: CASSSLGQGSQPQHF. In DNA form, the CDR3 reads TGTGCCAGCAGTAGTCTGGGACAGGGAAGTCAGCCCCAGCATTTT.

This clonotype was observed many times. The chain links TRBV5-6 to TRBJ2-1; D gene uncertain. V was cut by 0 bases and J by 10 bases, with 14 bases left in between. The CDR3 has 14 residues. CDR1 and CDR2 from the germline V gene are SGHDT and YYEEEE. CDR3 sequence: CASSLGDWGSEQFF. The DNA for the CDR3 is TGTGCCAGCAGCTTGGGTGACTGGGGAAGCGAGCAGTTCTTC.

This clonotype was observed many times. The chain employs TRBV29-1 and TRBJ1-1; D ambiguous. Trimming stripped 2 bases from V and 4 bases from J, with 5 bases between. Germline assignment: CDR1 SQVTM and CDR2 ANQGSEA. The CDR3 loop spans 11 amino acids. CDR3 residues: CSVESGTEAFF. CDR3 nucleotide sequence: TGCAGCGTTGAATCCGGCACTGAAGCTTTCTTT.

Of note for this clonotype: This may come from a read error, since a much larger clone is one base off. The rearrangement links TRBV5-1 to TRBJ2-7; D gene ambiguous. Judging by the DNA end, TRBJ2-5 fits better; the J call may be wrong. The CDR3 consists of 14 residues. CDR1 and CDR2 (germline): SGHRS, YFSETQ. The chain's CDR3 is CASSPTRSQATQYF. Here the CDR3 DNA reads TGCGCCAGCAGCCCCACAAGATCACAAGCGACCCAGTACTTC.

This clonotype is a singleton in its sample. The V gene is TRBV15, the J gene TRBJ2-1, with 8 bases aligning to TRBD1. Germline V gene lookup returns CDR1 LNHNV and CDR2 YYDKDF (reference sequence). The length of the CDR3 is 14 residues. The V gene end was trimmed by 3 bases and the J gene end by 5 bases; junction bases not matched to a gene: 3. This CDR3 is CATSREDRDNEQFF. The CDR3 DNA sequence: TGTGCCACCAGCAGGGAGGACAGGGACAATGAGCAGTTCTTC.

Comment on this clonotype: Given a much more abundant clone one base away, this may be a read error. This chain joins TRBV4-1 and TRBJ2-7; 7 nucleotides match TRBD2. Germline V gene sequence: CDR1 MGHRA, CDR2 YSYEKL. With V trimmed by 1 base and J by 1 base, 10 bases remained unmatched. The CDR3 has 17 residues. The CDR3 is CASSQGLVGGPSYEQYF. The CDR3 nucleotides are TGCGCCAGCAGCCAAGGCTTAGTGGGAGGGCCGTCCTACGAGCAGTACTTC.

This clonotype was picked up a small number of times. The chain recombines TRBV5-6 with TRBJ2-7; 7 bases are a match to TRBD1. The CDR3 is 15 amino acids. Losses at the gene ends were 2 bases for V and 2 bases for J; bases not matched to a gene: 7. CDR1 and CDR2 from the germline V gene are SGHDT and YYEEEE. This chain's CDR3 is CASSFWGTVPYEQYF. The CDR3 region has the DNA TGTGCCAGCAGCTTTTGGGGGACAGTACCCTACGAGCAGTACTTC.

To note about this clonotype: This may stem from a read error, because a much larger clone lies one nucleotide away. The V and J genes are TRBV4-1 and TRBJ2-5; the match to TRBD1 covers 10 bases. The DNA end lines up better with TRBJ2-7; the J call may be wrong. The germline V gene encodes CDR1 MGHRA and CDR2 YSYEKL. There are 14 residues in the CDR3. CDR3 DNA sequence: TGCGCCAGCAACCAAGGACAGGGGGTGGACGAGCAGTACTTC. Its protein is CASNQGQGVDEQYF.

This clonotype was counted at least ten times. The J gene is TRBJ1-2, the V gene TRBV20-1; 9 bases line up with TRBD1. The CDR3 covers 15 residues. Germline assignment: CDR1 DFQATT and CDR2 SNEGSKA (reference sequence). Trimming took 4 bases from V and 4 from J; bases not matched to a gene: 10. CDR3 residues: CSATRGTGPSYGYTF. Here the CDR3 DNA reads TGCAGTGCTACCAGGGGGACAGGGCCCTCCTATGGCTACACCTTC.

As to this clonotype: This may stem from a read error, because a much larger clone lies one nucleotide away. This chain joins TRBV28 and TRBJ2-5; TRBD2 matches at 9 bases. V lost 4 bases, J lost 11 bases, and 17 bases stayed unmatched. The V gene's germline CDR1 is MDHEN and CDR2 SYDVKM. The CDR3 has 16 residues. The DNA for the CDR3 is TGTGCCAGCAGTTCATTAGCGGGAGTGCCCTACAATGAACAGTACTTC. Translated: CASSSLAGVPYNEQYF.

This clonotype was picked up a small number of times. J is TRBJ2-5 and V is TRBV12-5, with unresolved D. The CDR3 consists of 14 residues. Germline assignment: CDR1 LGHNT and CDR2 FRNRAP. Trimming left V 5 bases short and J 2 bases short, with 12 bases between. The CDR3 DNA reads TGTGCTAGTGGTCCCCCAATGCCTCAAGAGACCCAGTACTTC. Its translation: CASGPPMPQETQYF.

This clonotype has just a few counts. The CDR3 bases are TGTGCCAGCAGCAGAGGGCCCCCCGGGGCTTTCTTT. Its translation is CASSRGPPGAFF. The chain couples TRBV11-1 to TRBJ1-1; no clear D gene. Trimming removed 5 bases at V and 11 bases at J, with 15 bases between. This CDR3 contains 12 residues. The V gene's germline CDR1 is SGHAT and CDR2 FQDESV (reference sequence).

Regarding this clonotype: A much more abundant neighbour one base away suggests this may be a read error. This chain uses TRBV10-3 with TRBJ2-7, with TRBD2 matching 9 bases. The CDR3 is 14 amino acids. Germline V CDR1 and CDR2: ENHRY, SYGVKD. Here the CDR3 DNA reads TGTGCCGTCAGGGGAGCGGGAGGTCCTTTCGAGCAGTACTTC. Protein: CAVRGAGGPFEQYF.

This clonotype appeared many times. The chain is built from TRBV6-1 and TRBJ2-3; 8 nucleotides agree with TRBD1. Losses at the gene ends were 1 base for V and 3 bases for J; bases not matched to a gene: 9. The length of the CDR3 is 17 residues. Germline V gives CDR1 MNHNS, CDR2 SASEGT. DNA of the CDR3: TGTGCCAGCAGTGAAGGGACAGGGTGGAAAGCAACAGATACGCAGTATTTT. Its protein is CASSEGTGWKATDTQYF.

This clonotype came up many times. This chain connects TRBV12-3 or TRBV12-4 to TRBJ2-1; 12 bases match TRBD2. V shed 5 bases and J 2 bases; nucleotides not matched to a gene: 7. This CDR3 contains 17 residues. The CDR3 region has the DNA TGTGCCAGCAGTCCAGGGGCTAGCGGGGGGGCCTACAATGAGCAGTTCTTC. It yields the protein CASSPGASGGAYNEQFF.

This clonotype was recorded once. V usage is TRBV29-1 and J usage is TRBJ2-2; D unresolved. This CDR3 comprises 16 residues. CDR1 and CDR2 from the germline V gene are SQVTM and ANQGSEA. The V and J ends lost 6 bases and 3 bases respectively, with 20 bases between them. This CDR3 reads CSVQGSSGRDTGELFF. DNA of the CDR3: TGCAGCGTCCAAGGATCGTCTGGAAGGGACACCGGGGAGCTGTTTTTT.

This clonotype was counted at least ten times. The J gene is TRBJ2-1, the V gene TRBV12-3 or TRBV12-4; 8 bases agree with TRBD2. The CDR3 covers 17 residues. V trimming: 6 bases; J trimming: 4 bases; junction bases outside the gene matches: 14. CDR3 protein: CASSLSGRLLGYNEQFF. CDR3 coding DNA: TGTGCCAGCAGCCTGAGCGGGAGACTTCTCGGGTACAATGAGCAGTTCTTC.

Comments on this clonotype: This may come from a read error, since a much larger clone is one base off. The chain carries TRBV7-6 and TRBJ2-5; tentatively, D is TRBD1 or TRBD2 (5 bases each). CDR3 length: 16 residues. With 5 bases removed from V and 5 bases from J, the gap between germline ends came to 21 bases. Per germline, CDR1 SGHVS and CDR2 FNYEAQ. The CDR3 spells CASSVRPGPPEETQYF. The DNA of the CDR3 is TGTGCCAGCAGCGTGCGACCGGGACCCCCAGAGGAGACCCAGTACTTC.

The sample holds a few counts of this clonotype. A much larger clone is a single base away; this may be a read error. J is TRBJ2-5 and V is TRBV27, with TRBD2 matching over 11 bases. V dropped 3 bases and J dropped 11; count of bases not matched to a gene: 11. This CDR3 contains 15 residues. Per the germline V gene, CDR1 is MNHEY and CDR2 is SMNVEV (reference sequence). The CDR3 DNA sequence: TGTGCCAGCAGTTTGGTAGCGGGAGGGGGCGATGAGCAGTACTTC. Its translation: CASSLVAGGGDEQYF.

Worth noting for this clonotype: One end of the junction varies from germline; a read error may be responsible. The chain recombines TRBV6-1 with TRBJ2-5, with 9 bases matching TRBD2. The germline gives CDR1 MNHNS, CDR2 SASEGT. The CDR3 is 17 residues long. This CDR3 reads CAGRPDWAGGSGETQYF. CDR3 DNA: TGTGCCGGCAGGCCGGATTGGGCGGGAGGGTCCGGGGAGACCCAGTACTTC.

The chain couples TRBV14 to TRBJ2-7, with TRBD1 as a possible D gene (5 bases). The V gene's germline CDR1 is SGHDN and CDR2 FVKESK. The CDR3 has 13 amino acids. Between the trimmed V and J ends, which lost 7 bases and 1 base, there was a span of 11 bases. CDR3 loop: CASTRAGSYEQYF. In DNA, the CDR3 is TGTGCCAGCACAAGGGCAGGGTCCTACGAGCAGTACTTC.

This clonotype was counted at least ten times. The chain uses TRBV27 and TRBJ2-1; D is uncertain. Germline V gives CDR1 MNHEY, CDR2 SMNVEV (reference sequence). V lost 2 bases and J 10 bases, leaving 15 bases between the germline ends. The CDR3 has 14 amino acids. In DNA form, the CDR3 reads TGTGCCAGCAGTTTAGGGCTACCTCCATACGAGCAGTTCTTC. Amino acids: CASSLGLPPYEQFF.